The clone carrying this T cell receptor (beta chain) was found once. The data belong to a study of T cell changes during pregnancy in multiple sclerosis. TCRdb's copy holds only in-frame clones and misses some; the assay was immunoSEQ multiplex PCR. The data contain fewer than 90,000 clones, 90% to 95% of them singletons. The germline V gene has CDR1 MNHEY and CDR2 SVGAGI. The ends lost 5 bases at V and 0 bases at J; junction bases unmatched: 4. This CDR3 has 15 amino acids. The sequence derives from a female donor in good health, enrolled as a control in a pregnancy study. The rearrangement links TRBV6-5 to TRBJ2-7; 10 nucleotides align to TRBD1. Sequencing was performed on peripheral blood, taken in the third trimester of pregnancy. CDR3 region: CASSRDRGSSYEQYF. The CDR3 DNA reads TGTGCCAGCAGTCGGGACAGGGGCAGCTCCTACGAGCAGTACTTC.